The present TCR beta chain was sequenced within a study of T-cell memory formation after mild COVID-19. Study summary: TCR clusters were mostly donor specific.

From the 5' RACE reads, TCRdb called clonotypes with MiXCR, one entry per CDR3 protein. This sample yields a few hundred thousand distinct CDR3 sequences, of which 15% to 20% are seen a single time; roughly 20% belongs to the top ten. Study-level findings and limits: Mostly located in CM and EM were contracting CD4+ clones, with contracting CD8+ clones located in EMRA.

This clonotype has a handful of counts. Its target is unknown. The receptor was derived from a man aged 18 to 29 who had mild COVID-19 (a few samples of this study predate the infection). Cell type and time point are not known. The sequenced sample consisted of PBMCs or a T cell subset sorted from them (not recorded which).

The CDR3: CASSYRTGYSYEQYV. In nucleotides, the CDR3 is TGTGCCAGCAGTTACCGGACTGGCTATTCTTACGAGCAGTACGTC. The rearrangement links TRBV6-5 to TRBJ2-7, with TRBD2 as a possible D gene (5 bases). Germline V gene data show CDR1 as MNHEY and CDR2 as SVGAGI. CDR3 length: 15 amino acids. Trimming removed 2 bases at V and 4 bases at J, with 15 bases between.